This T cell receptor beta chain was captured in a study of T cell changes during pregnancy in multiple sclerosis (dated by TCRdb to the late 2010s). For context, the study as a whole: Changes in the T cell repertoire over the course of pregnancy were examined in this study in women with multiple sclerosis.

About this clone: This receptor's antigen is unknown. Base quality data are lacking; no much larger clone is found one base away.

V loses 8 bases of germline sequence and J loses 6 bases, and the interval between the two ends is 31 bases. Reading from cysteine to phenylalanine, the CDR3 counts 18 amino acids. The CDR3 DNA has 54 bases and is translated from base 1. CDR1 LGHNA and CDR2 YSLEER are derived from the germline V gene. The library was prepared using the immunoSEQ multiplex PCR assay. TCRdb stores this immuneACCESS table with in-frame sequences only. Part of the clones is absent; in the studies checked, under half of the shortfall reflects unresolved V genes, and no reason is known for the rest. A total of about 64,000 clones appear in this sample, around 96% of them only once. Under 2.5% of the sample is held by the ten biggest clonotypes.

The chain was built from TRBV4-3 and TRBJ2-5, with a tentative D gene TRBD1 over 8 matching bases. Source: CD8+ T cells from peripheral blood mononuclear cells, taken after pregnancy. The sequence was obtained from a female donor with multiple sclerosis, enrolled in a pregnancy study. The nucleotide sequence reads as follows: TGCGCCAGCTCCCAGGGGGGGTCAGGGGGCTTGTCCGATCAGACCCAGTACTTC. This sequence encodes CASSQGGSGGLSDQTQYF.